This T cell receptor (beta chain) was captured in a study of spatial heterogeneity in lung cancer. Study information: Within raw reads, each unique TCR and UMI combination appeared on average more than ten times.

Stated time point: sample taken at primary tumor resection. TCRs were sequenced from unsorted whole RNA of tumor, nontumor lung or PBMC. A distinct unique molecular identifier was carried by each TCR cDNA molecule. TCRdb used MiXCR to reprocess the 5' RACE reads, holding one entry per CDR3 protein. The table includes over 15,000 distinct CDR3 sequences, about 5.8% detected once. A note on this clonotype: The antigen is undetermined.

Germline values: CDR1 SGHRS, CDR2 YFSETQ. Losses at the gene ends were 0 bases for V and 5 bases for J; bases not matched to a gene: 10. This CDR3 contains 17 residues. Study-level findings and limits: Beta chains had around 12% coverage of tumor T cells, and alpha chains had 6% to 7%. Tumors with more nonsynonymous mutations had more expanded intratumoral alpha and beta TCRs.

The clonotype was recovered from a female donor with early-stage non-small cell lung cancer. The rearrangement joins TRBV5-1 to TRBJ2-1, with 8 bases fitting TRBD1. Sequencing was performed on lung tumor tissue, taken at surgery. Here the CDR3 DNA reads TGCGCCAGCAGCTTGGGCCCCTCAGGGGGCGGCAACAATGAGCAGTTCTTC. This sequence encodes CASSLGPSGGGNNEQFF.